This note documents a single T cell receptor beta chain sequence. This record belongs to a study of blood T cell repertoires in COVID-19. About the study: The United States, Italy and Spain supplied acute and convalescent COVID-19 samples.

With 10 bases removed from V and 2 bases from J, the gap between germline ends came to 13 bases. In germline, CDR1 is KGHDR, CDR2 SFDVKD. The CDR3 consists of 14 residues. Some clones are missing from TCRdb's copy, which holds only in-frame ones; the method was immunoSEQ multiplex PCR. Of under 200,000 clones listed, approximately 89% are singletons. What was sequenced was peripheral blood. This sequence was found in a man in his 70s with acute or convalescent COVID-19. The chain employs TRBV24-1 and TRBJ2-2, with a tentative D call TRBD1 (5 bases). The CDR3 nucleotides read TGTGCCACTATACGCCAGGGAAACACCGGGGAGCTGTTTTTT. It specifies CATIRQGNTGELFF.